This TCR beta chain was identified in a study of naive and memory T cell subsets. The SP2 primer and nested alpha and beta constant region primers amplified ligated cDNA in four rounds. Via MiXCR, TCRdb re-called the UMI-ligation and nested PCR reads, giving one row per CDR3 protein. This table holds 20,000 to 25,000 distinct CDR3 sequences, 4.5% to 7% found once. Treatment indicated: skin biopsy from PPD injection site in Mantoux-positive individual. The library had UMIs added by 3' ligation of an oligonucleotide to TCR cDNA. Skin biopsies came from PPD injection sites in Mantoux-positive individuals. Germline-derived CDR1 and CDR2 are LNHDA and SQIVND (reference sequence). The CDR3 totals 14 residues. V lost 1 base and J lost 10, with 14 bases in between.

The clonotype was recovered from an adult in good health. The sample here was skin, taken from a tuberculin skin test site. The V gene is TRBV19, the J gene TRBJ2-1; D gene ambiguous. The CDR3 is CASSIGRLYREQFF. The DNA of the CDR3 is TGTGCCAGTAGTATAGGGAGACTCTACAGAGAGCAGTTCTTC.